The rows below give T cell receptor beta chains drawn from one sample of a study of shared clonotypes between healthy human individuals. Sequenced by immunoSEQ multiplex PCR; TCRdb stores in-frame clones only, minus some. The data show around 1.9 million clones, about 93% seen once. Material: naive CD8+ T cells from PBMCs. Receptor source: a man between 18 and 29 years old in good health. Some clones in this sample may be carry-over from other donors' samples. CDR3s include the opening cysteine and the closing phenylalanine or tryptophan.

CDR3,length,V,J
CASSSGTTTNEKLFF,15,TRBV5-4,TRBJ1-4
CASSAQGAEQYF,12,TRBV9,TRBJ2-7
CASSYSSQASYEQYF,15,TRBV6-6,TRBJ2-7
CASSVGPGGRYEQYF,15,TRBV9,TRBJ2-7
CASSHRLTYEQYF,13,TRBV4-1,TRBJ2-7
CASSSSNSPLHF,12,TRBV13,TRBJ1-6
CASSYGRQETQYF,13,TRBV6-6,TRBJ2-5
CASSERALNYGYTF,14,TRBV2,TRBJ1-2
CATSRDRTGNQPQHF,15,TRBV15,TRBJ1-5
CASTLGTEAFF,11,TRBV7-8,TRBJ1-1
CASRIQGAGYTF,12,TRBV5-6,TRBJ1-2
CASSLLAGLYNEQFF,15,TRBV4-1,TRBJ2-1
CSVEGRNEQYF,11,TRBV29-1,TRBJ2-7
CASGLTSANLDTQYF,15,TRBV12-5,TRBJ2-3
CASSPSGTHLGSTDTQYF,18,TRBV27,TRBJ2-3
CASSPPGVGYTF,12,TRBV7-9,TRBJ1-2
CAWSPGWGTGEGYTF,15,TRBV30,TRBJ1-2
CASRAGTGKYEQYF,14,TRBV5-1,TRBJ2-7
CASSALYQETQYF,13,TRBV9,TRBJ2-5
CASSETGQEGFF,12,TRBV6-1,TRBJ1-1
CASPGERAGKRELGDTQYF,19,TRBV2,TRBJ2-3
CASSLSVGAIAGELFF,16,TRBV27,TRBJ2-2
CASSQDSAGEDYEQYF,16,TRBV4-2,TRBJ2-7
CSVVGQGHYGYTF,13,TRBV29-1,TRBJ1-2
CASSPGPRGETQYF,14,TRBV9,TRBJ2-5
CASSPRQGASKNIQYF,16,TRBV7-2,TRBJ2-4
CSAARDNEQFF,11,TRBV20-1,TRBJ2-1
CSASIQTEAFF,11,TRBV20-1,TRBJ1-1
CASSAPLILTGGNTEAFF,18,TRBV9,TRBJ1-1
CATSREFRDRGGYTF,15,TRBV15,TRBJ1-2
CASSLYQGQSYEQYF,15,TRBV5-4,TRBJ2-7
CASSPRTGTEAFF,13,TRBV28,TRBJ1-1
CASSQKTGTGSYEQYF,16,TRBV4-1,TRBJ2-7
CASSLDGTGHYEQYF,15,TRBV5-6,TRBJ2-7
CASSLRGGTSGSGEETQYF,19,TRBV5-8,TRBJ2-5
CASSLERGSLNTEAFF,16,TRBV5-1,TRBJ1-1
CASSLAQFYGYTF,13,TRBV7-9,TRBJ1-2
CASSGGDSTDTQYF,14,TRBV9,TRBJ2-3
CASSLRTEKYAFF,13,TRBV7-9,TRBJ1-1
CASSQEVRWTEAFF,14,TRBV4-3,TRBJ1-1
CASSLTGGDYNEQFF,15,TRBV14,TRBJ2-1
CASSIDRGNYGYTF,14,TRBV7-8,TRBJ1-2
CASSLTGFGAAFDYGYTF,18,TRBV19,TRBJ1-2